Here is one T cell receptor beta chain with its context. Antigen specificity is unknown. The data derive from a study of breast tumors, draining lymph nodes, adjacent tissues. TCRdb re-called the multiplex PCR reads through MiXCR, storing one row per CDR3 protein. The table includes about 200,000 distinct CDR3 sequences, roughly 31% detected once. V gave up 1 base and J gave up 6 bases; unmatched junction bases: 2. The germline V gene has CDR1 LNHNV and CDR2 YYDKDF (reference sequence). CDR3 length equals 15 residues. Overall study findings and caveats: Luminal-like breast cancer showed significantly greater tumor-nontumor repertoire similarity than basal-like breast cancer did. The lymph node origin of tumor T cells was framed as consistent with a hypothesis, not demonstrated. Tumor TCR diversity was below lymph nodes but above nontumor tissue. Data fit most tumor T cells coming from lymph node, expanding in tumor.

Breast cancer patients provided tissue from their axillary draining lymph nodes. The clonotype comes from a female donor with breast cancer. Some clones in this sample may be carry-over from other donors' samples. This chain uses TRBV15 with TRBJ2-1, with 11 bases that match TRBD1. Sequencing was performed on axillary lymph node tissue. In DNA form, the CDR3 reads TGTGCCACCAGCAGAGGGGGGACAGGGGGCAATGAGCAGTTCTTC. This gives the protein CATSRGGTGGNEQFF.